The 27 T cell receptor beta chains presented below share a single source sample, sequenced in a study of blood T cell repertoires in COVID-19. Assay: immunoSEQ multiplex PCR; the TCRdb copy retains only in-frame clones and omits some. The sample has some 56,000 clones; 73% are singletons. The sequenced material came from peripheral blood. These receptor sequences come from a woman aged 45-65 years with active or convalescent COVID-19.

V and J are TRBV6-4 and TRBJ1-2; TRBD1 might be the D (5 bases). Germline V gene sequence: CDR1 MRHNA, CDR2 SNTAGT. The CDR3 runs to 14 residues. V lost 4 bases and J 4 bases, leaving 13 bases between the germline ends. CDR3: CASSVGQGSYGYTF. In nucleotides, the CDR3 is TGTGCCAGCAGTGTTGGGCAGGGATCCTATGGCTACACCTTC.

The chain uses TRBV6-1 and TRBJ2-3; 7 nucleotides align to TRBD2. The CDR3 extends over 14 amino acids. The germline CDR1 and CDR2 sequences are MNHNS and SASEGT. Trimming removed 3 bases from V and 3 bases from J; junction bases left unmatched: 3. The CDR3 reads CASSDGGSTDTQYF. The CDR3 region has the DNA TGTGCCAGCAGTGACGGCGGGAGTACAGATACGCAGTATTTT.

The rearrangement uses TRBV7-9 and TRBJ2-3, with D perhaps matching TRBD1 (5 bases). The ends were cut back, 4 bases at V and 5 bases at J, with 16 bases in the middle. CDR3 length: 15 amino acids. The germline V gene has CDR1 SEHNR and CDR2 FQNEAQ (reference sequence). CDR3 coding DNA: TGTGCCAGCAGCTCTAGGTTGGACATTCTAGATACGCAGTATTTT. It specifies CASSSRLDILDTQYF. Full variable domain (remainder filled in from reference TRBV7-9 and TRBJ2-3): DTGVSQNPRHKITKRGQNVTFRCDPISEHNRLYWYRQTLGQGPEFLTYFQNEAQLEKSRLLSDRFSAERPKGSFSTLEIQRTEQGDSAMYLCASSSRLDILDTQYFGPGTRLTVL.

This clone was recorded only once. The V and J genes are TRBV18 and TRBJ2-6; D possibly corresponds to TRBD1 (6 bases). Germline V CDR1 and CDR2: KGHSH, LQKENI. This CDR3 contains 18 residues. Trimming shortened V by 6 bases and J by 1 base, and 19 bases separated the two germline ends. The CDR3 DNA is TGTGCCAGCTCCCCCCCCCGTGGCAGGGGTTCTGGGGCCAACGTCCTGACTTTC. As protein: CASSPPRGRGSGANVLTF.

The chain employs TRBV24-1 and TRBJ2-5; 10 bases map to TRBD1. Germline CDR1 KGHDR, CDR2 SFDVKD. The CDR3 is 16 amino acids. J gave up 4 bases and V 2 bases, and 6 bases lay outside the gene matches. This CDR3 is CATSDWDRGGGETQYF. DNA of the CDR3: TGTGCCACCAGTGATTGGGACAGGGGCGGGGGAGAGACCCAGTACTTC.

This chain connects TRBV5-4 to TRBJ2-1; 7 bases map to TRBD2. This CDR3 contains 16 residues. Germline CDR1 and CDR2: SGHNT and YYREEE (reference sequence). Unmatched junction bases numbered 4, after V lost 0 bases and J lost 1 base. CDR3 loop: CASSLGDYPSYNEQFF. CDR3 bases: TGTGCCAGCAGCTTGGGGGACTACCCATCCTACAATGAGCAGTTCTTC.

The chain links TRBV28 to TRBJ2-5; D is unclear. In germline, CDR1 is MDHEN, CDR2 SYDVKM. Trimming cost V 6 bases and J 1 base, with 6 bases left between them. The CDR3 has 12 amino acids. The CDR3 reads CASSRIQETQYF. The DNA for the CDR3 is TGTGCCAGCAGCAGGATCCAAGAGACCCAGTACTTC.

This clone came up a few times. The chain links TRBV27 to TRBJ2-1; 8 bases match TRBD1. There are 20 residues in the CDR3. Trimming at V came to 6 bases and at J to 3 bases, leaving 22 bases not matched to a gene. Germline CDR1 and CDR2: MNHEY and SMNVEV (reference sequence). The CDR3 bases are TGTGCCAGCAGACTTAGCCGGGACAGGAGTATAATCTATCTCTACAATGAGCAGTTCTTC. It codes for CASRLSRDRSIIYLYNEQFF.

The chain joins TRBV11-3 to TRBJ2-1, with D perhaps TRBD2 (5 bases). CDR1 is SGHNT, CDR2 YENEEA, per germline. The CDR3 has 12 amino acids. V gave up 3 bases and J gave up 7 bases, with 7 bases separating them. The CDR3 DNA follows: TGTGCCAGCAGCTTCTCGGGGAATGAGCAGTTCTTC. Translating it yields CASSFSGNEQFF. Full variable domain (outside the CDR3, taken from reference TRBV11-3 and TRBJ2-1): EAGVVQSPRYKIIEKKQPVAFWCNPISGHNTLYWYLQNLGQGPELLIRYENEEAVDDSQLPKDRFSAERLKGVDSTLKIQPAELGDSAVYLCASSFSGNEQFFGPGTRLTVL.

The genes are TRBV19 and TRBJ1-5, with D unclear. Germline-derived CDR1 and CDR2 are LNHDA and SQIVND (reference sequence). This CDR3 region has 19 residues. V lost 3 bases, J lost 0 bases, and 21 bases lay in between. DNA for the CDR3: TGTGCCAGTAGTATTCAAAAAGACGGAGAAGGCCATAGCAATCAGCCCCAGCATTTT. Translated: CASSIQKDGEGHSNQPQHF.

The V call is TRBV3-1 (or the pseudogene TRBV3-2), the J call TRBJ1-1, with TRBD1 matching over 9 bases. The J segment lost 9 bases and the V segment lost 4 bases, leaving 6 bases of the junction unmatched. The CDR3 contains 13 residues. The germline gives CDR1 LGHDT, CDR2 YNNKEL (reference sequence). CDR3 sequence: CASSPPGTGKAFF. The CDR3 coding sequence is TGTGCCAGCAGCCCTCCCGGGACAGGGAAAGCTTTCTTT.

This clone has just a few counts. The gene calls are TRBV19 and TRBJ1-2, with TRBD1 matching 9 bases. Trimming cost V 3 bases and J 8 bases; bases outside gene matches: 7. Germline V gene sequence: CDR1 LNHDA, CDR2 SQIVND (reference sequence). This CDR3 has 14 amino acids. The CDR3 DNA follows: TGTGCCAGTAGTATTTCGGGACAGGGCAGCGGCTACACCTTC. Its protein product is CASSISGQGSGYTF.

The chain has TRBV5-1 and TRBJ2-1; maybe TRBD2 (5 bases). V lost 0 bases to trimming and J lost 0 bases, with 10 bases between them. Germline CDR1 reads SGHRS; CDR2 reads YFSETQ. The CDR3 runs to 16 residues. The CDR3 nucleotides read TGCGCCAGCAGCTTGGAGCGGCAGAGCTCCTACAATGAGCAGTTCTTC. It encodes CASSLERQSSYNEQFF.

The chain joins TRBV6-1 to TRBJ1-4, with D possibly TRBD1 on 5 matching bases. Per the germline V gene, CDR1 is MNHNS and CDR2 is SASEGT. There are 15 residues in the CDR3. Trimming shortened V by 2 bases and J by 5 bases, and 12 bases separated the two germline ends. The CDR3 nucleotides are TGTGCCAGCAGTGAACAGGGAAGGGCAAATGAAAAACTGTTTTTT. Protein: CASSEQGRANEKLFF.

This clone was seen a few times. This chain joins TRBV5-1 and TRBJ2-2; D remains unclear. This CDR3 region has 14 residues. CDR1 is SGHRS and CDR2 is YFSETQ in the germline V gene. Trimming removed 0 bases at V and 2 bases at J, with 5 bases between. The CDR3 DNA sequence: TGCGCCAGCAGCTTGGAGCCTAACACCGGGGAGCTGTTTTTT. Its translation: CASSLEPNTGELFF.

V is TRBV27 and J is TRBJ2-5, with D possibly TRBD1 on 6 matching bases. The CDR3 has 18 residues. With 5 bases removed from V and 0 bases from J, the gap between germline ends came to 22 bases. Germline CDR1 is MNHEY and CDR2 is SMNVEV (reference sequence). CDR3 bases: TGTGCCAGCAGTCAAACAGGGAATGGGATTTTCTACCAAGAGACCCAGTACTTC. It specifies CASSQTGNGIFYQETQYF.

This clone was found a few times. The V and J genes are TRBV4-1 and TRBJ1-1, with D unclear. CDR3 size: 17 residues. V lost 1 base to trimming and J lost 0 bases, with 15 bases between them. Germline CDR1 and CDR2: MGHRA and YSYEKL. CDR3 DNA sequence: TGCGCCAGCAGCCAAGTCGGTCCGTGGGCCATGAACACTGAAGCTTTCTTT. It yields the protein CASSQVGPWAMNTEAFF.

The CDR3 loop is CASGQATYNEQFF. Here the CDR3 DNA reads TGTGCCAGTGGGCAGGCCACCTACAATGAGCAGTTCTTC. This rearrangement joins TRBV19 to TRBJ2-1; D unclear. The CDR3 consists of 13 residues. V lost 8 bases, J lost 2 bases, and 10 bases lay in between. The germline V gene has CDR1 LNHDA and CDR2 SQIVND (reference sequence).

The chain links TRBV19 to TRBJ1-2; TRBD1 is a possible D gene (5 bases). V was shortened by 5 bases and J by 8 bases, with 15 bases between the two germline ends. Germline assignment: CDR1 LNHDA and CDR2 SQIVND (reference sequence). This CDR3 has 13 amino acids. This chain's CDR3 is CASSANGGNGYTF. The CDR3 DNA sequence: TGTGCCAGTAGTGCTAACGGGGGGAACGGCTACACCTTC.

The chain has TRBV18 and TRBJ1-5, with D possibly matching TRBD1 (5 bases). The V end was cut by 3 bases, the J end by 1 base, with 10 bases between. The CDR3 has 15 residues. Germline values: CDR1 KGHSH, CDR2 LQKENI. CDR3: CASSPRDGSNQPQHF. The CDR3 region has the DNA TGTGCCAGCTCACCGCGGGACGGCAGCAATCAGCCCCAGCATTTT.

The chain has TRBV10-3 and TRBJ1-2; D is possibly TRBD1 (6 bases). Germline V gene sequence: CDR1 ENHRY, CDR2 SYGVKD. V was shortened by 11 bases and J by 0 bases, with 19 bases between the two germline ends. The CDR3 contains 15 residues. The CDR3: CASRGQPEANYGYTF. The DNA for the CDR3 is TGTGCCTCGCGAGGACAGCCGGAAGCTAACTATGGCTACACCTTC.

V and J are TRBV7-2 and TRBJ2-7; 7 positions match TRBD1. This CDR3 has 15 residues. The V gene end was trimmed by 4 bases and the J gene end by 1 base; junction bases not matched to a gene: 7. The V gene's germline CDR1 is SGHTA and CDR2 FQGNSA. CDR3 amino acids: CASSSGQLPSYEQYF. The CDR3 region has the DNA TGTGCCAGCAGCTCGGGACAGTTACCTTCCTACGAGCAGTACTTC.

This clone was recorded once. This chain uses TRBV5-6 with TRBJ2-5; TRBD2 matches 7 bases. Germline V gene data show CDR1 as SGHDT and CDR2 as YYEEEE. CDR3 length: 15 amino acids. J was trimmed by 7 bases and V by 2 bases; bases with no gene match: 11. The CDR3: CASSFRTGGVGTQYF. Written as DNA, the CDR3 is TGTGCCAGCAGCTTCCGAACGGGAGGAGTCGGGACCCAGTACTTC.

The V call is TRBV24-1, the J call TRBJ1-5; tentatively, D is TRBD1 (5 bases). Germline assignment: CDR1 KGHDR and CDR2 SFDVKD. V shed 9 bases and J shed 3 bases, with 14 bases lying between them. The CDR3 sequence is 14 residues long. The CDR3 sequence: CATCGTSTNQPQHF. DNA for the CDR3: TGTGCCACCTGTGGGACTTCAACCAATCAGCCCCAGCATTTT.

The chain has TRBV12-3 or TRBV12-4 and TRBJ1-2; 8 nucleotides match TRBD1. V lost 3 bases and J lost 4; bases outside the gene matches: 1. The CDR3 totals 13 residues. The CDR3 spells CASSLGQAYGYTF. The CDR3 DNA sequence: TGTGCCAGCAGTTTGGGACAGGCCTATGGCTACACCTTC.

V gene TRBV9 combines with J gene TRBJ1-1, with a weak D call TRBD1 (5 bases). V was cut by 3 bases and J by 4 bases, with 19 bases left in between. CDR3 length: 16 amino acids. Per the germline V gene, CDR1 is SGDLS and CDR2 is YYNGEE. The CDR3 spells CASSAGRQRPGTEAFF. In DNA form, the CDR3 reads TGTGCCAGCAGCGCAGGGCGGCAGCGTCCGGGCACTGAAGCTTTCTTT.

The V call is TRBV6-2 or TRBV6-3, the J call TRBJ2-7, with no clear D. Germline CDR1 reads MNHEY; CDR2 reads SVGEGT. V dropped 0 bases and J dropped 0 bases, with 12 bases sitting between them. The CDR3 has 16 residues. The CDR3 sequence: CASSYSARLSSYEQYF. The DNA of the CDR3 is TGTGCCAGCAGTTACTCTGCCAGGCTCAGCTCCTACGAGCAGTACTTC.